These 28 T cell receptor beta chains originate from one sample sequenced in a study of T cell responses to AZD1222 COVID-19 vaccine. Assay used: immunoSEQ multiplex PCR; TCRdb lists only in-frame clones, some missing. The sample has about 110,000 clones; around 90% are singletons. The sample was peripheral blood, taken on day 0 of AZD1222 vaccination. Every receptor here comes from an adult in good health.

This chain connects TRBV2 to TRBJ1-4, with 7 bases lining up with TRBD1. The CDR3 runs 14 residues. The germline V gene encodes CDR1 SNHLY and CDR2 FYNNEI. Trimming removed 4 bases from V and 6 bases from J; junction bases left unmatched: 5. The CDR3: CASSARGVDEKLFF. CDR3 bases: TGTGCCAGCAGTGCCAGGGGGGTTGATGAAAAACTGTTTTTT.

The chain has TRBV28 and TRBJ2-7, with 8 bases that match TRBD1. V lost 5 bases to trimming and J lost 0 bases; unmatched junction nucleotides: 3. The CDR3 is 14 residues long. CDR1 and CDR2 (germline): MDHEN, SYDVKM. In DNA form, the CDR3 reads TGTGCCAGCAGTGGACAGGGCCGCTCCTACGAGCAGTACTTC. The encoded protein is CASSGQGRSYEQYF. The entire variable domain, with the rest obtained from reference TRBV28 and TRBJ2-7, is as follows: DVKVTQSSRYLVKRTGEKVFLECVQDMDHENMFWYRQDPGLGLRLIYFSYDVKMKEKGDIPEGYSVSREKKERFSLILESASTNQTSMYLCASSGQGRSYEQYFGPGTRLTVT.

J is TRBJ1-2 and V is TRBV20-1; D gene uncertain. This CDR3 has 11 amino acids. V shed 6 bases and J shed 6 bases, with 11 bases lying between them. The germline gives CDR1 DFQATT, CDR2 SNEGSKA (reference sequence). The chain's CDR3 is CSARGLDGYTF. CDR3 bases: TGCAGTGCCCGGGGTCTGGATGGCTACACCTTC.

The CDR3 region is CASSPTGGANEKLFF. CDR3 nucleotide sequence: TGTGCCAGCAGCCCCACAGGGGGGGCTAATGAAAAACTGTTTTTT. The rearrangement joins TRBV7-2 to TRBJ1-4, with 8 bases fitting TRBD1. The V segment lost 5 bases and the J segment 3 bases; nucleotides outside the gene matches: 5. The CDR3 runs 15 residues. Germline V gene data show CDR1 as SGHTA and CDR2 as FQGNSA.

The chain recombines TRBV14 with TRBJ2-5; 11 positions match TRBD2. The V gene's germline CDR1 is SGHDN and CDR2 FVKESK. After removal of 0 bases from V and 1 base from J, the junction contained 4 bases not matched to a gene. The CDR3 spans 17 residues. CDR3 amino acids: CASSQEVSGGVQETQYF. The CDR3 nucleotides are TGTGCCAGCAGCCAAGAGGTTAGCGGGGGGGTCCAAGAGACCCAGTACTTC. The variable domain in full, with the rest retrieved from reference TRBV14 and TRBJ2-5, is EAGVTQFPSHSVIEKGQTVTLRCDPISGHDNLYWYRRVMGKEIKFLLHFVKESKQDESGMPNNRFLAERTGGTYSTLKVQPAELEDSGVYFCASSQEVSGGVQETQYFGPGTRLLVL.

This chain's CDR3 is CASSLGPQGGNYGYTF. CDR3 DNA sequence: TGTGCCAGCAGCTTAGGCCCCCAGGGAGGCAACTATGGCTACACCTTC. The chain joins TRBV7-2 to TRBJ1-2, with a possible D match to TRBD1 (5 bases). Deletions cut 1 base from V and 2 bases from J, with 14 bases between. CDR3 size: 16 residues. Germline lookup yields CDR1 SGHTA and CDR2 FQGNSA.

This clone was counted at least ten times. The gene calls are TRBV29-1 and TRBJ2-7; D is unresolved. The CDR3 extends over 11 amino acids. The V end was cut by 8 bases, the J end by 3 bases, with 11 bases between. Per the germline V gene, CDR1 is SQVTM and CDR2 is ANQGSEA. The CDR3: CSSGDGYEQYF. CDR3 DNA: TGCAGCTCGGGCGACGGCTACGAGCAGTACTTC.

CDR3 sequence: CASSLNPVSGANVLTF. DNA of the CDR3: TGTGCCAGCAGCTTAAATCCAGTCTCTGGGGCCAACGTCCTGACTTTC. The chain links TRBV7-8 to TRBJ2-6; D gene unclear. Germline V lookup: CDR1 SGHVS, CDR2 FQNEAQ. V was pared by 2 bases and J by 0 bases, with 8 bases between. The CDR3 is 16 amino acids.

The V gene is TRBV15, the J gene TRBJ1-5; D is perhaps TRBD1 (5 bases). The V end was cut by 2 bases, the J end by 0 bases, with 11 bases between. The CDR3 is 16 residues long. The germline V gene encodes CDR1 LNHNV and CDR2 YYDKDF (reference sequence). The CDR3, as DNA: TGTGCCACCAGCAGATGGGGGTCTTATAGCAATCAGCCCCAGCATTTT. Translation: CATSRWGSYSNQPQHF.

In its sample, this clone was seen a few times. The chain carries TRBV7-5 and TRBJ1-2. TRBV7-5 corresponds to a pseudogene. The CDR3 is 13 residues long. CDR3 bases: TGTGCCAGAAGCTTAGACCAGAGCTATGGCTACACCTTC. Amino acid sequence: CARSLDQSYGYTF.

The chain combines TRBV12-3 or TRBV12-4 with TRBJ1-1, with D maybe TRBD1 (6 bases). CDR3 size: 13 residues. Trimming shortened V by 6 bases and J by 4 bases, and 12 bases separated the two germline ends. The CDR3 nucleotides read TGTGCCAGCAGGTCAACAGGGAGCACTGAAGCTTTCTTT. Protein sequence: CASRSTGSTEAFF.

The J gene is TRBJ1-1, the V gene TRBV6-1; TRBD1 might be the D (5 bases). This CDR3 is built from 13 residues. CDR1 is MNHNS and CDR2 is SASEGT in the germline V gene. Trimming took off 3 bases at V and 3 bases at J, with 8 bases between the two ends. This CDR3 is CASSDRVDTEAFF. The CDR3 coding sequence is TGTGCCAGCAGTGACAGGGTAGACACTGAAGCTTTCTTT.

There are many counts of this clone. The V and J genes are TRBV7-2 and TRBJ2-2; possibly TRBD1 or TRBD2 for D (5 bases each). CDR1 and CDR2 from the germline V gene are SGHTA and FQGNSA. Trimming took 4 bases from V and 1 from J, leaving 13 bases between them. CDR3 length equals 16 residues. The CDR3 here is CASSSGTAQNTGELFF. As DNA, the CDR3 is TGTGCCAGCAGCTCTGGGACGGCCCAGAACACCGGGGAGCTGTTTTTT.

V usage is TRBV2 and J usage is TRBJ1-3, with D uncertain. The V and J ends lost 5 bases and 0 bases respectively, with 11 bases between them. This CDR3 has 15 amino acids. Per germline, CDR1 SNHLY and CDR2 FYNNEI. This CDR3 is CASSPRLVSGNTIYF. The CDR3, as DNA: TGTGCCAGCAGTCCACGCCTGGTCTCTGGAAACACCATATATTTT.

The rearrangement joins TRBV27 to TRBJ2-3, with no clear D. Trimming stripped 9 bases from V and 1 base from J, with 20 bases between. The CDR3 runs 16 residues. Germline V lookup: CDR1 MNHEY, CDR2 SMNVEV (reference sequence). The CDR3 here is CASTPTPTGGTDTQYF. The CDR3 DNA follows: TGTGCCAGTACGCCGACCCCGACTGGGGGCACAGATACGCAGTATTTT.

CDR3 region: CAIPMDGSNQPQHF. The CDR3 coding sequence is TGTGCCATCCCAATGGACGGTAGCAATCAGCCCCAGCATTTT. The chain carries TRBV6-7 and TRBJ1-5; no clear D gene. TRBV6-7 belongs to the ORF category, with a function that is uncertain. With 10 bases removed from V and 0 bases from J, the gap between germline ends came to 13 bases. The CDR3 is 14 residues long.

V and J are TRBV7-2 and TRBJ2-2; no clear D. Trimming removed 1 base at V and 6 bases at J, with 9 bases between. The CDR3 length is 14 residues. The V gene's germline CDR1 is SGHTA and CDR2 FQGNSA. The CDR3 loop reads CASSLGIPAGELFF. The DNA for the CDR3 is TGTGCCAGCAGCTTAGGGATTCCAGCCGGGGAGCTGTTTTTT.

DNA of the CDR3: TGCAGCGTTGTCACGGGGGCAGGGGGCACTGAAGCTTTCTTT. Translated: CSVVTGAGGTEAFF. The rearrangement uses TRBV29-1 and TRBJ1-1; 7 positions agree with TRBD1. Germline lookup yields CDR1 SQVTM and CDR2 ANQGSEA. The CDR3 loop spans 14 amino acids. V shed 4 bases and J 4 bases; nucleotides not matched to a gene: 9.

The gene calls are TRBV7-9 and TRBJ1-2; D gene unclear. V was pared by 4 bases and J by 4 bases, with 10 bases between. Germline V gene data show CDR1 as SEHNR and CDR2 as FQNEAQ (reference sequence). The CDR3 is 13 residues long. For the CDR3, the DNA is TGTGCCAGCAGCTCCCGGGAGGGCTATGGCTACACCTTC. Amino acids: CASSSREGYGYTF.

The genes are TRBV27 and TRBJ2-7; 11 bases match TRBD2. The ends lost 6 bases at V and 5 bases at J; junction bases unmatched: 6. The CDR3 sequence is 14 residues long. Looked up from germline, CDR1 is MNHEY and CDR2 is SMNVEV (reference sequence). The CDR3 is CASSQLAGANEQYF. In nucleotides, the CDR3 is TGTGCCAGCAGCCAACTAGCGGGGGCCAACGAGCAGTACTTC.

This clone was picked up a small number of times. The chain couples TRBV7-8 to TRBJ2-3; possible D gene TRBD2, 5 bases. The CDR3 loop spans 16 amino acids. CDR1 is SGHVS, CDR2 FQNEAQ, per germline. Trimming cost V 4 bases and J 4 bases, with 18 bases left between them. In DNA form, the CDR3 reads TGTGCCAGCAGCTCGCCCCAACGGGATTATTCAGATACGCAGTATTTT. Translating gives CASSSPQRDYSDTQYF.

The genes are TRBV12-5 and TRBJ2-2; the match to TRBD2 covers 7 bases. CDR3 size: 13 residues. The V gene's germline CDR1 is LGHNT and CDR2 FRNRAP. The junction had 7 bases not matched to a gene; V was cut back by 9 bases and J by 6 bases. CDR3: CARGLVTAGELFF. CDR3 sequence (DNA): TGTGCTAGAGGACTAGTAACCGCCGGGGAGCTGTTTTTT.

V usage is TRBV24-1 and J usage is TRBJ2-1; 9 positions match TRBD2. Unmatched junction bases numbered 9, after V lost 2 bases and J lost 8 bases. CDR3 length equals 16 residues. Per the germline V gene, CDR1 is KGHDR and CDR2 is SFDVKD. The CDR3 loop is CATSDSWRGGRDEQFF. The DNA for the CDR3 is TGTGCCACCAGTGATTCCTGGCGGGGGGGCCGCGATGAGCAGTTCTTC.

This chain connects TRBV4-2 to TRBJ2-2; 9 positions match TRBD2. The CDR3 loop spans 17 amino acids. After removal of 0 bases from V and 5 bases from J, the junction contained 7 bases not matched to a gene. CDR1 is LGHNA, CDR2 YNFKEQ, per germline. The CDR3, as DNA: TGTGCCAGCAGCCAAGAAGCTAGCGGGACTCTTACCGGGGAGCTGTTTTTT. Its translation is CASSQEASGTLTGELFF.

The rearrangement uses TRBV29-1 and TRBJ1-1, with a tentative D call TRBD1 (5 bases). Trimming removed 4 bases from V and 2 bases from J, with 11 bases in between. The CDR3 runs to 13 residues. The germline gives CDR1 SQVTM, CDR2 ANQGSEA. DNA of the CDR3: TGCAGCGTTGGAAGGGACGCTAACACTGAAGCTTTCTTT. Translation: CSVGRDANTEAFF.

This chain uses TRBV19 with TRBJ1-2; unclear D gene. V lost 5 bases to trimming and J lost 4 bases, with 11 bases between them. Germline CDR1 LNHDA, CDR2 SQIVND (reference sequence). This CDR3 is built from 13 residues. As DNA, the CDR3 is TGTGCCAGTAGTCATATGTACGGCTATGGCTACACCTTC. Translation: CASSHMYGYGYTF.

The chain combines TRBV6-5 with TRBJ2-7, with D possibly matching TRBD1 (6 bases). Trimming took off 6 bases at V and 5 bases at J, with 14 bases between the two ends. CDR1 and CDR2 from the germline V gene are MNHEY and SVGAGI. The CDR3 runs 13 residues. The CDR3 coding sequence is TGTGCCAGCAGCAATTACAGGGTTCACGAGCAGTACTTC. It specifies CASSNYRVHEQYF.

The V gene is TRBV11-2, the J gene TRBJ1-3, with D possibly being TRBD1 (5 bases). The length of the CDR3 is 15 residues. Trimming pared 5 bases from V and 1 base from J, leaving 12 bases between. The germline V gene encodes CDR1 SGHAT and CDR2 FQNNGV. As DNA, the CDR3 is TGTGCCAGCAGCGAGGGGATTAGGTCTGGAAACACCATATATTTT. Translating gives CASSEGIRSGNTIYF.